This T cell receptor beta chain was profiled in a study of blood T cells in healthy people across ages. A J-beta primer mix and a sample-barcoded 5' primer were used in a second PCR of about 7 to 12 cycles. Via MiXCR, TCRdb re-called the 5' RACE reads, giving one row per CDR3 protein. The repertoire includes approximately 850,000 distinct CDR3 sequences, roughly 60% of them detected once, and 20% to 25% sits in the top ten. V was shortened by 3 bases and J by 6 bases, with 14 bases between the two germline ends. Germline V lookup: CDR1 SQVTM, CDR2 ANQGSEA. This CDR3 comprises 13 residues. This clonotype was observed once. Extraction yielded at least 5 micrograms of total RNA per sample.

The sequenced sample was blood. This clonotype originated in a man aged 30-40 years in good health. The chain recombines TRBV29-1 with TRBJ1-2, with a tentative D call TRBD1 (5 bases). For the CDR3, the DNA is TGCAGCGTTGAGTTGTGGGCGGGGGATGGCTACACCTTC. Translating gives CSVELWAGDGYTF.